This T cell receptor (beta chain) was sequenced for a study of response to subunit inactivated influenza vaccine. V lost 2 bases to trimming and J lost 2 bases; unmatched junction nucleotides: 6. The CDR3 extends over 16 amino acids. Per germline, CDR1 LGHNA and CDR2 YNFKEQ. TCRdb itself ran the RT-PCR reads through MiXCR, one entry per CDR3 protein. This sample has hundreds of thousands of distinct CDR3 sequences, with approximately 7.6% found just once. The starting material was PBMCs from blood, obtained roughly 24 months after vaccination. This sequence was found in a man between 50 and 70 years old who received an inactivated influenza vaccine. The rearrangement links TRBV4-2 to TRBJ2-3, with 8 bases matching TRBD2. DNA for the CDR3: TGTGCCAGCAGCCAACAAGTAGCGGGGTACACAGATACGCAGTATTTT. The encoded protein is CASSQQVAGYTDTQYF.